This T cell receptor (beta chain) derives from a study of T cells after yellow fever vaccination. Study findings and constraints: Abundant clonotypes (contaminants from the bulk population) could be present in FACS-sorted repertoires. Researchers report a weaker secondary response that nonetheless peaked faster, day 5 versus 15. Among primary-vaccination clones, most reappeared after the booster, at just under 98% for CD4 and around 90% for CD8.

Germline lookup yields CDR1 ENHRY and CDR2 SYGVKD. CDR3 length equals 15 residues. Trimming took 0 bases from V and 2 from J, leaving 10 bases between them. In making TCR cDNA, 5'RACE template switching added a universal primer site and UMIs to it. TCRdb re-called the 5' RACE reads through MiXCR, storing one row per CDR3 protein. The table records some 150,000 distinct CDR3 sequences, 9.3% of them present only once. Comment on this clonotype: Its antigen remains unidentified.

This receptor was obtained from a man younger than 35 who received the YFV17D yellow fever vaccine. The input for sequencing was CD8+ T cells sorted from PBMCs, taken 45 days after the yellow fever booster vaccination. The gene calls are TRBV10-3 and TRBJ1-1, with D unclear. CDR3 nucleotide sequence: TGTGCCATCAGTGAGTCTGACATCCCCAACACTGAAGCTTTCTTT. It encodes CAISESDIPNTEAFF.